These 5 T cell receptor beta chains were all obtained from the same sample, sequenced in a study of blood T cell repertoires in COVID-19. Profiling relied on immunoSEQ multiplex PCR, and the TCRdb table lists in-frame clones only, not all of them. In the table there are about 200,000 clones, about nine tenths of which are singletons. What was sequenced was peripheral blood. These receptors were collected from a woman aged 70-85 years with acute or convalescent COVID-19.

The rearrangement links TRBV5-1 to TRBJ1-6; TRBD1 agrees at 8 bases. This CDR3 region has 16 residues. The V gene end was trimmed by 4 bases and the J gene end by 5 bases; junction bases not matched to a gene: 8. CDR1 is SGHRS, CDR2 YFSETQ, per germline. CDR3: CASSPTDRGNNSPLHF. The CDR3, as DNA: TGCGCCAGCAGCCCGACCGACAGGGGCAATAATTCACCCCTCCACTTT.

The CDR3 DNA reads as TGTGCCAGTAGTATAGATTACTCCCGGGGGTCTCGAAACAATGAGCAGTTCTTC. It codes for CASSIDYSRGSRNNEQFF. The rearrangement links TRBV19 to TRBJ2-1; D is possibly TRBD2 (6 bases). Germline V lookup: CDR1 LNHDA, CDR2 SQIVND (reference sequence). This CDR3 region has 18 residues. Deletions cut 0 bases from V and 5 bases from J, with 20 bases between. Looking up the rest from reference TRBV19 and TRBJ2-1 gives the full variable domain: DGGITQSPKYLFRKEGQNVTLSCEQNLNHDAMYWYRQDPGQGLRLIYYSQIVNDFQKGDIAEGYSVSREKKESFPLTVTSAQKNPTAFYLCASSIDYSRGSRNNEQFFGPGTRLTVL.

In its sample, this clone was seen once. The chain uses TRBV6-5 and TRBJ1-5, with 11 bases that match TRBD1. The CDR3 spans 15 residues. Germline values: CDR1 MNHEY, CDR2 SVGAGI. The trim removed 2 bases at V and 6 bases at J, leaving 3 bases unmatched. The CDR3 DNA sequence: TGTGCCAGCAGTTACGGACAGGGGGCGGGTCAGCCCCAGCATTTT. It yields the protein CASSYGQGAGQPQHF.

V is TRBV12-3 or TRBV12-4 and J is TRBJ2-1; 7 positions agree with TRBD1. The V segment lost 7 bases and the J segment 5 bases; nucleotides outside the gene matches: 5. The CDR3 has 13 residues. The CDR3 nucleotides read TGTGCCAGCATCCTTAGGGGGCACAATGAGCAGTTCTTC. Translated, it gives CASILRGHNEQFF.

This chain uses TRBV5-8 with TRBJ1-3, with D maybe TRBD1 (5 bases). Germline-derived CDR1 and CDR2 are SGHTS and YDEGEE. V was pared by 3 bases and J by 2 bases, with 6 bases between. The CDR3 is 13 residues long. The CDR3 DNA sequence: TGTGCCAGCAGCTGGGGGGCTGGAAACACCATATATTTT. It encodes CASSWGAGNTIYF.